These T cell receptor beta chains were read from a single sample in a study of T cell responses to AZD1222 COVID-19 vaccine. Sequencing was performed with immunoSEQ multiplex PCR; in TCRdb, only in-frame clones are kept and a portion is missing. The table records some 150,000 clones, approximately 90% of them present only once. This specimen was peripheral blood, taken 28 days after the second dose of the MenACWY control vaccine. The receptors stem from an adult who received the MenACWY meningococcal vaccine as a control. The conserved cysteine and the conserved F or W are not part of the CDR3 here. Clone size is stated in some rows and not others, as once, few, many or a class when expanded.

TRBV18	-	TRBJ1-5	ASSPTGQGGQPQH
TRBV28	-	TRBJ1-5	ASSPWQGGRGNQPQH
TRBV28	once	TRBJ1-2	ASSQNREWDYGYT
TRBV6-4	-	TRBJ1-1	ASSDWGKDTEAF
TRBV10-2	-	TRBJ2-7	ASIGDGSYEQY
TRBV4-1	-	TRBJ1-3	ASSQGGGSGNTIY
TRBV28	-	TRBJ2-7	ASIGSGQGRGEQY
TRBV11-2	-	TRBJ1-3	ASSSRTGSGNTIY
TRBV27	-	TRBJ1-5	ASSLFGPNQPQH
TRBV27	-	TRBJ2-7	ASSPNVGLGPYEQY
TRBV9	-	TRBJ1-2	ASSPPFGTGGGGYT
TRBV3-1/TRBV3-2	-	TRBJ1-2	ASSVVSDAGYT
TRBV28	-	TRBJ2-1	ASSGFEQF
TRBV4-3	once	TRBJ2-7	ASSQVWAGLDYEQY
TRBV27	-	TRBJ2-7	ASRMGGVRKYEQY
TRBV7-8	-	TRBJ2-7	ASSSGQGNYEQY
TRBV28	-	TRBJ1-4	ASSPGVGGSEKLF
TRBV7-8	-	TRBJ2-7	ASSLSSYEQY
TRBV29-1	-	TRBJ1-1	SVGVITEAF
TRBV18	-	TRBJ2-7	ASSPSGTVFYEQY
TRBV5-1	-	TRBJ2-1	ASRTRVSDEQF
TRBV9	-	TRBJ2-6	ASTPTTGSGANVLT
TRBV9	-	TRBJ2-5	ASSVAGRGLETQY
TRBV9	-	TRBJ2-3	ASSGRGMAGGPFLADTQY
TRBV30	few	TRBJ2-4	AWSPRGATKNIQY
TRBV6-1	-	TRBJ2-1	ASSDQPQDNYNEQF
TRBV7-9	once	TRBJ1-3	ASSVGGIGLGNTIY
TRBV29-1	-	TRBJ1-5	SVSGPGGNQPQH
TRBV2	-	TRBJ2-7	ASKEGFGLANEQY
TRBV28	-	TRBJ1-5	ASSPPNQPQH
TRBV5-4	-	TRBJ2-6	ASSLGRQLSGANVLT
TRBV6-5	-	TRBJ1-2	ASSYSRGQGYT
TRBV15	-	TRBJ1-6	ATTGRGNSPLH
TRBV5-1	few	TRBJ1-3	ASSFGTSGNTIY
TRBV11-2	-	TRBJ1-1	ASSLGELEAF
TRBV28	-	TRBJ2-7	ASSFSGRALYEQY
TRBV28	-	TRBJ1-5	ASGRWGNQPQH
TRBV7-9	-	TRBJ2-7	ASSLGDRGYAQY
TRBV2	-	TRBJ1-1	ASTGTVPNTEAF
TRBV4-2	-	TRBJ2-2	ASSLSMGAPPNTGELF
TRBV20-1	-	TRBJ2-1	SASRGRAPSEQF
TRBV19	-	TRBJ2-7	ASSIGGNYEQY